The rows below give T cell receptor beta chains drawn from one sample of a study of control samples from healthy donors and cancer patients. The table came from immunoSEQ multiplex PCR; TCRdb's copy has only in-frame clones and leaves some out. Here the sample spans 150,000 to 200,000 clones, roughly 94% being singletons. The specimen was blood. Every receptor here comes from a woman aged 40 to 49 in good health. Each CDR3 is given with its conserved first and last residue. Fields, in order: V gene, J gene, CDR3 protein.

TRBV10-1	TRBJ2-2	CASSGTGPNTGELFF
TRBV4-3	TRBJ2-3	CASRATGGLTDTQYF
TRBV7-8	TRBJ1-2	CAVDRAIGYTF
TRBV7-6	TRBJ2-1	CASSLVPAGAPTYNEQFF
TRBV7-9	TRBJ1-3	CASSLSVSGNTIYF
TRBV5-4	TRBJ2-3	CASSLPSGVTDTQYF
TRBV27	TRBJ1-1	CASSRGGSEAFF
TRBV4-1	TRBJ2-7	CASKSLVAGGSYEQYF
TRBV7-9	TRBJ2-7	CASSLADSGSPYEQYF
TRBV14	TRBJ2-7	CASSQTKRLGQYF
TRBV4-3	TRBJ2-1	CASSQDLLEASYNEQFF
TRBV10-3	TRBJ2-5	CAISVGASGGGETQYF
TRBV18	TRBJ2-1	CASSPPSVSSYNEQFF
TRBV3-1/TRBV3-2	TRBJ1-1	CASSQDRGGRGAFF
TRBV4-3	TRBJ1-1	CASSQGPRSFF
TRBV9	TRBJ2-2	CASSVGGRGARELFF
TRBV5-4	TRBJ1-2	CASAPGGAGASGYGYTF
TRBV18	TRBJ1-6	CASSQVGGTVNSPLHF
TRBV3-1/TRBV3-2	TRBJ1-1	CASSQDFETAAFF
TRBV2	TRBJ1-1	CASSGLDTEAFF
TRBV3-1/TRBV3-2	TRBJ1-1	CASSQGAGQMNTEAFF
TRBV10-3	TRBJ1-2	CAISEDRAYEGYTF
TRBV14	TRBJ1-4	CASSQLGVKLFF
TRBV30	TRBJ1-2	CAWSSGDYGYTF
TRBV5-6	TRBJ2-5	CASSIRQEETQYF
TRBV6-5	TRBJ1-6	CATQASPASPLHF
TRBV27	TRBJ1-5	CASSSRRGLVNQPQHF
TRBV3-1/TRBV3-2	TRBJ1-1	CASSQVNTEAFF
TRBV19	TRBJ2-1	CASTGLAWEQFF
TRBV19	TRBJ2-7	CASSIVTGASYEQYF
TRBV9	TRBJ1-2	CASRAAAYGYTF
TRBV6-5	TRBJ1-5	CAGKTGSNQPQHF
TRBV7-2	TRBJ1-1	CASSIRQGATEAFF
TRBV10-3	TRBJ1-2	CAISDLGYGYTF
TRBV6-1	TRBJ1-2	CASSEVGRGGYTF
TRBV9	TRBJ1-6	CASSVLDSPLHF
TRBV5-1	TRBJ2-6	CASSPGTAGANVLTF
TRBV9	TRBJ1-4	CASSRPNEKLFF
TRBV6-4	TRBJ1-5	CASSETGQGHQPQHF
TRBV5-1	TRBJ2-5	CASTNTGSEETQYF
TRBV2	TRBJ1-2	CASSEVTANYGYTF
TRBV15	TRBJ2-2	CATSRDKVNTGELFF
TRBV6-2/TRBV6-3	TRBJ1-2	CASSYVTGDGYTF
TRBV9	TRBJ1-1	CASSVLPGQNTEAFF